A single sample is the source of the 23 T cell receptor beta chains below, sequenced in a study of cytomegalovirus exposure and HLA in healthy donors. This PCR relied on a set of 60 Vbeta primers and 13 Jbeta primers. Sequencing used immunoSEQ multiplex PCR; TCRdb keeps in-frame clones, though not all of them. The table includes some 140,000 clones, roughly 89% detected once. Sequenced input: PBMCs. The receptors originated from a woman in her 30s in good health and CMV-seronegative.

The CDR3 spells CASSPLTELTGELFF. The CDR3 DNA is TGTGCCAGCAGCCCTTTGACGGAGCTAACCGGGGAGCTGTTTTTT. The V and J genes are TRBV5-4 and TRBJ2-2; D ambiguous. Germline loops: CDR1 SGHNT, CDR2 YYREEE (reference sequence). The CDR3 spans 15 residues. V lost 4 bases and J lost 5, with 15 bases in between.

Regarding this clone: The sample contains more than one DNA sequence encoding this CDR3. V gene TRBV19 combines with J gene TRBJ1-2; TRBD1 aligns across 11 bases. J gave up 4 bases and V 7 bases, and 8 bases lay outside the gene matches. CDR3 length: 15 residues. Per the germline V gene, CDR1 is LNHDA and CDR2 is SQIVND (reference sequence). The CDR3 sequence is CASTPTGTGGYGYTF. CDR3 bases: TGTGCCAGTACCCCGACCGGGACAGGGGGCTATGGCTACACCTTC.

This chain uses TRBV5-1 with TRBJ2-7, with a weak D call TRBD1 (5 bases). Germline V gives CDR1 SGHRS, CDR2 YFSETQ. The V end was cut by 4 bases, the J end by 0 bases, with 14 bases between. The CDR3 is 15 amino acids. Here the CDR3 reads CASSRTRRSSYEQYF. The CDR3, as DNA: TGCGCCAGCAGCCGGACACGTAGATCCTCCTACGAGCAGTACTTC. Combining the CDR3 with reference TRBV5-1 and TRBJ2-7 gives the whole variable domain KAGVTQTPRYLIKTRGQQVTLSCSPISGHRSVSWYQQTPGQGLQFLFEYFSETQRNKGNFPGRFSGRQFSNSRSEMNVSTLELGDSALYLCASSRTRRSSYEQYFGPGTRLTVT.

The chain couples TRBV9 to TRBJ1-6; D unclear. The V gene's germline CDR1 is SGDLS and CDR2 YYNGEE. This CDR3 contains 14 residues. With 2 bases removed from V and 9 bases from J, the gap between germline ends came to 12 bases. The CDR3: CASSVGPGGSPLHF. The CDR3 coding sequence is TGTGCCAGCAGCGTCGGCCCGGGTGGTTCACCCCTCCACTTT.

Details on this clone: Sequence at one end of the junction differs from germline and may be a read error. The gene calls are TRBV7-9 and TRBJ2-7; a possible D gene is TRBD1 (5 bases). This CDR3 is 13 amino acids long. Germline V CDR1 and CDR2: SEHNR, FQNEAQ (reference sequence). The CDR3 here is CSSSLGPGYEQYF. CDR3 DNA sequence: TGTTCCAGCAGCTTAGGCCCAGGGTACGAGCAGTACTTC. Drawing the rest from reference TRBV7-9 and TRBJ2-7, the complete variable domain is DTGVSQNPRHKITKRGQNVTFRCDPISEHNRLYWYRQTLGQGPEFLTYFQNEAQLEKSRLLSDRFSAERPKGSFSTLEIQRTEQGDSAMYLCSSSLGPGYEQYFGPGTRLTVT.

The chain links TRBV5-1 to TRBJ1-2; 7 bases are a match to TRBD1. CDR1 SGHRS and CDR2 YFSETQ come from the germline V gene. Trimming cost V 4 bases and J 4 bases; bases outside gene matches: 7. This CDR3 is 14 amino acids long. CDR3 protein: CASSPQEGAYGYTF. CDR3 coding DNA: TGCGCCAGCAGCCCCCAGGAGGGGGCCTATGGCTACACCTTC.

The genes are TRBV6-5 and TRBJ2-1; 12 positions agree with TRBD1. CDR3 length equals 16 residues. Germline loops: CDR1 MNHEY, CDR2 SVGAGI. V dropped 0 bases and J dropped 9; count of bases not matched to a gene: 6. CDR3 loop: CASSYSTGTGGSEQFF. In DNA, the CDR3 is TGTGCCAGCAGTTACTCGACCGGGACAGGGGGCAGTGAGCAGTTCTTC.

As for this clone: Other DNA sequences in the same sample also yield this CDR3. The chain couples TRBV19 to TRBJ1-1; D gene uncertain. V dropped 3 bases and J dropped 0 bases, with 5 bases sitting between them. The CDR3 contains 13 residues. CDR1 is LNHDA and CDR2 is SQIVND in the germline V gene (reference sequence). CDR3 amino acids: CASSMSVNTEAFF. CDR3 coding DNA: TGTGCCAGTAGTATGTCGGTGAACACTGAAGCTTTCTTT.

In nucleotides, the CDR3 is TGTGCCAGCAGCCCCGCCTTTTACAGGGGCCCACGCGGGGACACTGAAGCTTTCTTT. Translating gives CASSPAFYRGPRGDTEAFF. The rearrangement links TRBV7-9 to TRBJ1-1; TRBD1 aligns across 7 bases. V trimming: 5 bases; J trimming: 3 bases; junction bases outside the gene matches: 21. The CDR3 loop spans 19 amino acids. Germline V CDR1 and CDR2: SEHNR, FQNEAQ (reference sequence).

J is TRBJ1-2 and V is TRBV2, with 10 bases fitting TRBD1. Looked up from germline, CDR1 is SNHLY and CDR2 is FYNNEI. The CDR3 is 15 residues long. The V and J ends lost 4 bases and 3 bases, in that order; junction bases with no gene match: 5. The CDR3 DNA reads TGTGCCAGCAGTGTTGGACAGGGGGTCCACTATGGCTACACCTTC. Amino acid sequence: CASSVGQGVHYGYTF.

V gene TRBV15 combines with J gene TRBJ1-1; a possible D gene is TRBD1 (6 bases). The germline V and J ends were trimmed by 6 bases and 2 bases, with 19 bases remaining between them. Germline V gene sequence: CDR1 LNHNV, CDR2 YYDKDF (reference sequence). This CDR3 has 16 amino acids. The CDR3 DNA reads TGTGCCACCAGGGTGACCCCCGGGACACGAAACACTGAAGCTTTCTTT. Amino acids: CATRVTPGTRNTEAFF.

This sequence joins TRBV30 and TRBJ2-1, with D perhaps TRBD2 (5 bases). V was shortened by 2 bases and J by 2 bases, with 7 bases between the two germline ends. Germline values: CDR1 GTSNPN, CDR2 SVGIG (reference sequence). This CDR3 contains 13 residues. CDR3 amino acids: CAWSTLAYNEQFF. The CDR3 DNA reads as TGTGCCTGGAGTACACTAGCCTACAATGAGCAGTTCTTC. Supplemented by reference TRBV30 and TRBJ2-1, the full variable domain reads SQTIHQWPATLVQPVGSPLSLECTVEGTSNPNLYWYRQAAGRGLQLLFYSVGIGQISSEVPQNLSASRPQDRQFILSSKKLLLSDSGFYLCAWSTLAYNEQFFGPGTRLTVL.

V gene TRBV29-1 combines with J gene TRBJ1-1; possible D gene TRBD1, 6 bases. This CDR3 region has 15 residues. Trimming pared 3 bases from V and 3 bases from J, leaving 17 bases between. Per germline, CDR1 SQVTM and CDR2 ANQGSEA. The chain's CDR3 is CSVEGAAGTHTEAFF. The CDR3 region has the DNA TGCAGCGTTGAGGGGGCGGCCGGGACCCACACTGAAGCTTTCTTT. The entire variable domain, with the rest obtained from reference TRBV29-1 and TRBJ1-1, is as follows: SAVISQKPSRDICQRGTSLTIQCQVDSQVTMMFWYRQQPGQSLTLIATANQGSEATYESGFVIDKFPISRPNLTFSTLTVSNMSPEDSSIYLCSVEGAAGTHTEAFFGQGTRLTVV.

This chain joins TRBV29-1 and TRBJ2-3, with 10 nucleotides matching TRBD2. Trimming cost V 6 bases and J 0 bases; bases outside gene matches: 6. Germline V gene lookup returns CDR1 SQVTM and CDR2 ANQGSEA. This CDR3 is 15 amino acids long. This CDR3 is CSVMIAGGSTDTQYF. CDR3 in DNA: TGCAGCGTCATGATAGCGGGAGGTAGCACAGATACGCAGTATTTT.

The gene calls are TRBV6-5 and TRBJ1-2; TRBD1 aligns across 9 bases. V trimming: 2 bases; J trimming: 6 bases; junction bases outside the gene matches: 10. The CDR3 is 16 residues long. The germline V gene has CDR1 MNHEY and CDR2 SVGAGI. CDR3 loop: CASSYTYPGTGNGYTF. In nucleotides, the CDR3 is TGTGCCAGCAGTTACACTTACCCCGGGACAGGGAATGGCTACACCTTC.

The chain links TRBV25-1 to TRBJ2-2; 9 bases line up with TRBD1. The CDR3 is made up of 16 amino acids. V shed 1 base and J 5 bases; nucleotides not matched to a gene: 5. Germline CDR1 and CDR2: MGHDK and SYGVNS. The CDR3 spells CASSESGTGNTGELFF. The CDR3 nucleotides are TGTGCCAGCAGTGAATCCGGGACAGGGAATACCGGGGAGCTGTTTTTT.

V is TRBV7-2 and J is TRBJ2-5; 9 bases fit TRBD2. Germline V gene data show CDR1 as SGHTA and CDR2 as FQGNSA. The V segment lost 3 bases and the J segment 5 bases; nucleotides outside the gene matches: 4. The CDR3 sequence is 14 residues long. This chain's CDR3 is CASSFNSGGETQYF. The DNA of the CDR3 is TGTGCCAGCAGCTTTAACAGCGGGGGGGAGACCCAGTACTTC. The variable domain in full, completed from reference TRBV7-2 and TRBJ2-5, reads GAGVSQSPSNKVTEKGKDVELRCDPISGHTALYWYRQSLGQGLEFLIYFQGNSAPDKSGLPSDRFSAERTGGSVSTLTIQRTQQEDSAVYLCASSFNSGGETQYFGPGTRLLVL.

This chain links TRBV15 with TRBJ1-2; D not certain. V lost 0 bases, J lost 1 base, and 6 bases lay in between. The CDR3 is made up of 14 amino acids. CDR1 is LNHNV and CDR2 is YYDKDF in the germline V gene (reference sequence). CDR3 residues: CATSRDLLNYGYTF. The CDR3 DNA follows: TGTGCCACCAGCAGAGATTTACTTAACTATGGCTACACCTTC.

The gene calls are TRBV19 and TRBJ1-1; 9 bases are shared with TRBD1. Germline CDR1 is LNHDA and CDR2 is SQIVND (reference sequence). V lost 7 bases to trimming and J lost 1 base; unmatched junction nucleotides: 4. This CDR3 has 14 residues. The CDR3 reads CASTVTGGNTEAFF. CDR3 in DNA: TGTGCCAGTACTGTGACAGGGGGGAACACTGAAGCTTTCTTT.

The rearrangement links TRBV7-2 to TRBJ2-7, with TRBD2 matching 10 bases. The CDR3 sequence is 15 residues long. Germline CDR1 reads SGHTA; CDR2 reads FQGNSA. Germline trimming cut 2 bases from V and 3 bases from J; bases unmatched to any gene: 4. CDR3 nucleotide sequence: TGTGCCAGCAGCTTAACGGCTAGCGGGGGCTACGAGCAGTACTTC. Protein product: CASSLTASGGYEQYF. Based on the CDR3 plus reference TRBV7-2 and TRBJ2-7, the full variable domain is GAGVSQSPSNKVTEKGKDVELRCDPISGHTALYWYRQSLGQGLEFLIYFQGNSAPDKSGLPSDRFSAERTGGSVSTLTIQRTQQEDSAVYLCASSLTASGGYEQYFGPGTRLTVT.

The CDR3 region is CASSLAGASEGEQFF. The CDR3 DNA follows: TGCGCCAGCAGCTTGGCCGGGGCTAGCGAGGGTGAGCAGTTCTTC. The V and J genes are TRBV5-1 and TRBJ2-1, with D maybe TRBD2 (6 bases). The ends were cut back, 0 bases at V and 9 bases at J, with 16 bases in the middle. Germline CDR1 reads SGHRS; CDR2 reads YFSETQ. The CDR3 is made up of 15 amino acids.

This chain connects TRBV7-6 to TRBJ2-5; D not resolved. Trimming removed 3 bases at V and 5 bases at J, with 10 bases between. The CDR3 is 13 residues long. Germline V gene data show CDR1 as SGHVS and CDR2 as FNYEAQ. The CDR3 here is CASSFFFRETQYF. The CDR3 region has the DNA TGTGCCAGCAGCTTTTTTTTTCGGGAGACCCAGTACTTC.

The J gene is TRBJ2-2, the V gene TRBV27; D not resolved. Germline CDR1 is MNHEY and CDR2 is SMNVEV (reference sequence). The CDR3 has 14 residues. With 3 bases removed from V and 6 bases from J, the gap between germline ends came to 11 bases. CDR3: CASSLNTMSGELFF. As DNA, the CDR3 is TGTGCCAGCAGTTTGAACACTATGTCCGGGGAGCTGTTTTTT.